Listed here are 17 T cell receptor beta chains from one sample, sequenced in a study of regulatory T cells in long-lasting Graves disease. Assembly of TCR beta libraries relied on iRepertoire HTBI primers together with Arm-PCR of CDR3 regions. TCRdb re-called the multiplex PCR reads through MiXCR, storing one row per CDR3 protein. The data show a few hundred thousand distinct CDR3 sequences, about 11% seen once. This sample's time point: newly diagnosed GD, antithyroid drugs for less than 3 months. Isolated PBMC RNA provided the starting material for the TCR library. These same data were also listed under a study on T cells in Graves' hyperthyroidism and ophthalmopathy.

The sequenced sample was peripheral blood mononuclear cells (PBMCs), obtained at new diagnosis, from a patient treated with antithyroid drugs. These receptors all stem from a young woman with Graves disease.

The genes are TRBV20-1 and TRBJ2-7, with 9 bases aligning to TRBD2. Germline loops: CDR1 DFQATT, CDR2 SNEGSKA (reference sequence). This CDR3 contains 17 residues. The V and J ends lost 2 bases and 4 bases, in that order; junction bases with no gene match: 15. The CDR3 is CSARSPELAGDMYEQYF. CDR3 DNA sequence: TGCAGTGCTAGATCCCCCGAGTTAGCGGGAGATATGTACGAGCAGTACTTC.

The sample holds many counts of this clonotype. The rearrangement uses TRBV24-1 and TRBJ2-2, with D unclear. V lost 3 bases to trimming and J lost 6 bases, with 10 bases between them. CDR3 size: 14 residues. CDR1 and CDR2 (germline): KGHDR, SFDVKD. In DNA, the CDR3 is TGTGCCACCAGTGATCTCGATAAGTCCGGGGAGCTGTTTTTT. Translated, it gives CATSDLDKSGELFF.

The table lists this clonotype with a few counts. V is TRBV4-2 and J is TRBJ2-7; D unclear. The germline CDR1 and CDR2 sequences are LGHNA and YNFKEQ. Trimming cost V 3 bases and J 1 base, with 16 bases left between them. The CDR3 length is 16 residues. The CDR3 nucleotides are TGTGCCAGCAGCCAGCACTTTGGGCAGGTTTCCTACGAGCAGTACTTC. Encoded protein: CASSQHFGQVSYEQYF.

The rearrangement joins TRBV18 to TRBJ1-1, with no clear D. Germline CDR1 reads KGHSH; CDR2 reads LQKENI. V lost 3 bases, J lost 4 bases, and 27 bases lay in between. The CDR3 loop spans 19 amino acids. The CDR3 DNA follows: TGTGCCAGCTCACCGGTGGTAGGCTTTCAGGTAGCGGGTCCCACTGAAGCTTTCTTT. As protein: CASSPVVGFQVAGPTEAFF.

The chain is built from TRBV20-1 and TRBJ2-7; 8 bases align to TRBD1. The germline CDR1 and CDR2 sequences are DFQATT and SNEGSKA (reference sequence). This CDR3 is 14 amino acids long. The J segment lost 6 bases and the V segment lost 3 bases, leaving 10 bases of the junction unmatched. CDR3 DNA: TGCAGTGCTAGGGACCAGGGACAGGCTCGCGAGCAGTACTTC. Translation: CSARDQGQAREQYF.

There are a few counts of this clonotype. V and J are TRBV15 and TRBJ1-1; D unresolved. Germline lookup yields CDR1 LNHNV and CDR2 YYDKDF (reference sequence). This CDR3 spans 13 amino acids. Trimming stripped 9 bases from V and 1 base from J, with 12 bases between. CDR3 region: CATASRENTEAFF. CDR3 bases: TGTGCCACAGCCAGCAGAGAGAACACTGAAGCTTTCTTT.

This clonotype has a count of ten or more. This chain connects TRBV29-1 to TRBJ2-7; a weak D match, TRBD2 (5 bases). CDR1 is SQVTM, CDR2 ANQGSEA, per germline. The CDR3 contains 12 residues. V lost 6 bases and J 3 bases, leaving 12 bases between the germline ends. The CDR3 sequence is CSVRTGNYEQYF. The DNA for the CDR3 is TGCAGCGTCCGGACGGGGAACTACGAGCAGTACTTC.

The table lists this clonotype with many counts. The chain links TRBV12-3 or TRBV12-4 to TRBJ1-1; the D gene is possibly TRBD1 (5 bases). The CDR3 extends over 14 amino acids. V lost 4 bases and J 0 bases, leaving 9 bases between the germline ends. CDR3 protein: CASSSTALNTEAFF. CDR3 sequence (DNA): TGTGCCAGCAGTTCGACAGCCTTGAACACTGAAGCTTTCTTT.

This sequence joins TRBV5-1 and TRBJ2-7, with 7 bases fitting TRBD1. The CDR3 covers 13 residues. J lost 6 bases, V lost 2 bases, and 5 bases had no gene match. CDR1 is SGHRS, CDR2 YFSETQ, per germline. The CDR3 DNA sequence: TGCGCCAGCAGCTTTGAAGGGGGCGGCGAGCAGTACTTC. This gives the protein CASSFEGGGEQYF. The full variable domain, completed using reference TRBV5-1 and TRBJ2-7, is KAGVTQTPRYLIKTRGQQVTLSCSPISGHRSVSWYQQTPGQGLQFLFEYFSETQRNKGNFPGRFSGRQFSNSRSEMNVSTLELGDSALYLCASSFEGGGEQYFGPGTRLTVT.

This clonotype was seen at least ten times. The chain joins TRBV2 to TRBJ2-7; D remains unclear. CDR1 and CDR2 from the germline V gene are SNHLY and FYNNEI. The CDR3 is 12 residues long. In DNA form, the CDR3 reads TGTGCCAGCAGTGCACAGCCTCCACCTTGGGACGTC. Encoded protein: CASSAQPPPWDV.

There are many counts of this clonotype. The CDR3 here is CASSPSVSGRYEQFF. The CDR3 DNA reads TGTGCCAGCAGCCCATCGGTTAGCGGGAGATATGAGCAGTTCTTC. The gene calls are TRBV12-3 or TRBV12-4 and TRBJ2-1; 9 nucleotides match TRBD2. The CDR3 contains 15 residues. V lost 6 bases to trimming and J lost 8 bases; unmatched junction nucleotides: 11.

V and J are TRBV15 and TRBJ2-7, with D perhaps TRBD1 (5 bases). Germline CDR1 reads LNHNV; CDR2 reads YYDKDF (reference sequence). The V end lost 2 bases, the J end lost 3 bases, and 8 bases lay between the germline ends. There are 13 residues in the CDR3. This CDR3 reads CATSRPGFYEQYV. For the CDR3, the DNA is TGTGCCACCAGCAGACCAGGGTTCTACGAGCAGTACGTC.

This clonotype showed up many times. The chain carries TRBV15 and TRBJ2-3, with 7 bases lining up with TRBD1. Germline lookup yields CDR1 LNHNV and CDR2 YYDKDF (reference sequence). V was clipped by 0 bases and J by 4 bases; unmatched bases: 10. The CDR3 runs 17 residues. The CDR3 loop reads CATSRDAQTGYSDTQYF. In nucleotides, the CDR3 is TGTGCCACCAGCAGAGACGCTCAGACAGGGTATTCAGATACGCAGTATTTT.

There are many counts of this clonotype. The rearrangement uses TRBV20-1 and TRBJ1-5; TRBD1 matches 11 bases. The CDR3 totals 19 residues. Germline V gives CDR1 DFQATT, CDR2 SNEGSKA (reference sequence). V trimming: 4 bases; J trimming: 0 bases; junction bases outside the gene matches: 14. DNA of the CDR3: TGCAGTGCTACAATTTTACTTAGGGACAGGGGGTATAGCAATCAGCCCCAGCATTTT. Amino acids: CSATILLRDRGYSNQPQHF.

This clonotype was found many times. The rearrangement links TRBV4-1 to TRBJ2-7; D is possibly TRBD2 (6 bases). CDR3 length equals 15 residues. The germline V gene encodes CDR1 MGHRA and CDR2 YSYEKL. V was trimmed by 1 base and J by 1 base, leaving 11 bases between them. CDR3 coding DNA: TGCGCCAGCAGCCAAGGGCTAGCGTTGTCCTACGAGCAGTACTTC. Amino acid sequence: CASSQGLALSYEQYF.

As regards this clonotype: A single base separates this from a much larger clone, so it may be a read error. This rearrangement joins TRBV2 to TRBJ1-6; D is unclear. CDR1 is SNHLY, CDR2 FYNNEI, per germline. The CDR3 extends over 15 amino acids. Trimming removed 6 bases at V and 1 base at J, with 10 bases between. The CDR3 DNA is TGTGCCAGCAGCGAGATGAGATCCTATAATTCACCCCTCCACTTT. Its translation is CASSEMRSYNSPLHF.

This clonotype was recorded many times. CDR3 sequence: CASSPSGGAETQYF. DNA for the CDR3: TGTGCCAGCAGTCCCTCAGGGGGGGCCGAGACCCAGTACTTC. The chain links TRBV28 to TRBJ2-5, with D perhaps matching TRBD1 or TRBD2 (7 bases each). The CDR3 length is 14 residues. Germline CDR1 is MDHEN and CDR2 is SYDVKM. The germline V and J ends were trimmed by 5 bases and 5 bases, with 15 bases remaining between them.